This T cell receptor beta chain was identified in a study of control samples from healthy donors and cancer patients. The data were produced by immunoSEQ multiplex PCR, yet TCRdb's version contains in-frame clones alone and is incomplete. The profile covers some 89,000 clones, with around nine tenths appearing a single time and approximately 21% taken by the ten largest. The CDR3 is 13 amino acids. Germline CDR1 is MNHEY and CDR2 is SMNVEV (reference sequence). V shed 6 bases and J shed 5 bases, with 10 bases lying between them. This clone has just a few counts. Input material: blood. The source is a man aged 30 to 39 in good health. This chain joins TRBV27 and TRBJ1-4; D is possibly TRBD1 (5 bases). The CDR3 sequence is CASSARQNEKLFF. DNA for the CDR3: TGTGCCAGCAGCGCCAGACAGAATGAAAAACTGTTTTTT. Complete variable domain (other parts from reference TRBV27 and TRBJ1-4): EAQVTQNPRYLITVTGKKLTVTCSQNMNHEYMSWYRQDPGLGLRQIYYSMNVEVTDKGDVPEGYKVSRKEKRNFPLILESPSPNQTSLYFCASSARQNEKLFFGSGTQLSVL.